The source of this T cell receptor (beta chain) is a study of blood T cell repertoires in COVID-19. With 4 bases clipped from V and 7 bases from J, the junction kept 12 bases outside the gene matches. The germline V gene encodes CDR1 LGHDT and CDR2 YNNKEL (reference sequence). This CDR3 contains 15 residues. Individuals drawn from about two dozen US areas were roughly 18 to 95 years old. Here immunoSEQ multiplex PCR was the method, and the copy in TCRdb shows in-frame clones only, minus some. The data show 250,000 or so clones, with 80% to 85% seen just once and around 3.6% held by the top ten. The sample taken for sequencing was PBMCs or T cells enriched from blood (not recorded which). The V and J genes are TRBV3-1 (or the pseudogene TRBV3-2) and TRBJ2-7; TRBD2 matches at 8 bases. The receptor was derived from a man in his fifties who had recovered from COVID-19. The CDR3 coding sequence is TGTGCCAGCAGCCCAATGTGGGCGGGAGGAGGGGAGCAGTACTTC. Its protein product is CASSPMWAGGGEQYF.